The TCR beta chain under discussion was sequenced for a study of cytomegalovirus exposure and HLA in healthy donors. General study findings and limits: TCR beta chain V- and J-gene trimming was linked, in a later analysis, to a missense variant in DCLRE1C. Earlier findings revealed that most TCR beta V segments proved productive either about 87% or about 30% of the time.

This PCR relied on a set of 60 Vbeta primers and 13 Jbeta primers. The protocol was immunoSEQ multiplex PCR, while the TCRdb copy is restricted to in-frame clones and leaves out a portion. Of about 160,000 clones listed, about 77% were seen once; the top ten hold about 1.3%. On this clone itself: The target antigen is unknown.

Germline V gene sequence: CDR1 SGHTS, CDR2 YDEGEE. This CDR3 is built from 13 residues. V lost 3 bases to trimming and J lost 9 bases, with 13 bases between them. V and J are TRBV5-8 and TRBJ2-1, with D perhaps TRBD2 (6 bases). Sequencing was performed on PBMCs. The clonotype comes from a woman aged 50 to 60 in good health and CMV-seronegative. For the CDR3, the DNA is TGTGCCAGCAGCTCCCGACTAGTTTCTGAGCAGTTCTTC. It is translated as CASSSRLVSEQFF.